These T cell receptor beta chains were read from a single sample in a study of blood T cell repertoires in COVID-19. Assay: immunoSEQ multiplex PCR; the TCRdb copy retains only in-frame clones and omits some. The sample shows some 96,000 clones, 90% of them seen only once. The source material was peripheral blood. These receptors all come from a man aged 55 to 70 with acute or convalescent COVID-19. CDR3s include the opening cysteine and the closing phenylalanine or tryptophan. D genes are given only for firm matches. Size is stated for part of the rows, as once, few or many counts, or as a class when the clone is expanded.

.	.	TRBV7-9	TRBJ1-2	TGTGCCAGCAGCTTAGATCAGAACTATGGCTACACCTTC	CASSLDQNYGYTF
TRBD1	once	TRBV19	TRBJ1-1	TGTGCCAGTAGTATGGTACCGGGACAGGCAAACACTGAAGCTTTCTTT	CASSMVPGQANTEAFF
.	.	TRBV7-9	TRBJ1-4	TGTGCCAGCAGCTTAGAGCCGGGTGAAAAACTGTTTTTT	CASSLEPGEKLFF
TRBD2	.	TRBV7-2	TRBJ2-5	TGTGCCAGCAGCTCGAGTGGGACTAGCGAAGAGACCCAGTACTTC	CASSSSGTSEETQYF
.	.	TRBV15	TRBJ1-3	TGTGCCACCAGCATATCCAGACAGAGGGGAAACACCATATATTTT	CATSISRQRGNTIYF
TRBD1	.	TRBV6-5	TRBJ2-1	TGTGCCAGCAGTCCGACAGGGGGCCCCAACAATGAGCAGTTCTTC	CASSPTGGPNNEQFF
.	.	TRBV21-1	TRBJ2-4	TGTGCCAGCAGCAGACGATCCCGGGACTCTCTGTTTAAAAACATTCAGTACTTC	CASSRRSRDSLFKNIQYF
TRBD1	once	TRBV19	TRBJ1-3	TGTGCCACATTCACAGGGGTAGGAAACACCATATATTTT	CATFTGVGNTIYF
.	.	TRBV30	TRBJ1-1	TGTGCCTGGGGGCGTGAGAACACTGAAGCTTTCTTT	CAWGRENTEAFF
.	.	TRBV13	TRBJ1-1	TGTGCCAGCAGCCACACGGGGGGGCTCTCGGCTTTCTTT	CASSHTGGLSAFF
TRBD1	.	TRBV5-1	TRBJ1-1	TGCGCCAGCAGCCTATGGGACAGCTCTGGGGACACTGAAGCTTTCTTT	CASSLWDSSGDTEAFF
.	.	TRBV5-4	TRBJ2-7	TGTGCCAGCAGCTCGGCGTCGGGCTCCCCGAGGGCCTACGAGCAGTACTTC	CASSSASGSPRAYEQYF
TRBD1	.	TRBV27	TRBJ1-1	TGTGCCAGCAGCTGGACAGGGGGATTGAACACTGAAGCTTTCTTT	CASSWTGGLNTEAFF
TRBD1	.	TRBV2	TRBJ1-1	TGTGCCAGCAGGCCACGGGACAGGCAACGCAAGGACACTGAAGCTTTCTTT	CASRPRDRQRKDTEAFF
.	.	TRBV4-1	TRBJ1-1	TGCGCCAGCAGCCAGGACGGGAACAGCTACACTGAAGCTTTCTTT	CASSQDGNSYTEAFF